This TCR beta chain was profiled in a study of T cells after yellow fever vaccination. Study-wide findings and caveats: The sorted memory subsets sampled on day 0 contained almost no detectable vaccine-responding clonotypes. It was a weaker secondary response, yet one that peaked faster, at day 5 versus 15.

TCRdb analysed the 5' RACE reads with MiXCR anew, one entry per CDR3 protein. The sample lists 46,000 or so distinct CDR3 sequences, roughly 6.4% occurring once. Germline CDR1 reads DFQATT; CDR2 reads SNEGSKA (reference sequence). The ends were cut back, 6 bases at V and 2 bases at J, with 13 bases in the middle. There are 14 residues in the CDR3. This clonotype was counted ten times or more. The receptor's source is a man under 40 who received the YFV17D yellow fever vaccine. The chain joins TRBV20-1 to TRBJ2-2, with D perhaps matching TRBD2 (6 bases). The sequencing here drew on PBMCs, either bulk or a sorted T-cell subset (CD4+, CD8+, memory, or dextramer-sorted; not recorded which), taken 45 days after the yellow fever booster vaccination. Written as DNA, the CDR3 is TGCAGTGCAACCCTAGCGCCCAACACCGGGGAGCTGTTTTTT. Protein: CSATLAPNTGELFF.